These 15 T cell receptor beta chains were all obtained from the same sample, sequenced in a study of OX40 agonist ivuxolimab in advanced cancers. The repertoire was sequenced with immunoSEQ multiplex PCR; TCRdb's copy has only in-frame clones and lacks some. The table includes over 55,000 clones, approximately 91% detected once. The source material was CD4+ or CD8+ T cells sorted from blood, sampled in a trial of the OX40 agonist ivuxolimab. These receptors originate from an adult with an advanced solid tumor such as melanoma, head and neck, liver or kidney cancer.

The V call is TRBV9, the J call TRBJ2-7; D is uncertain. CDR3 length: 13 residues. Germline CDR1 is SGDLS and CDR2 is YYNGEE. The V end lost 6 bases, the J end lost 7 bases, and 17 bases lay between the germline ends. Here the CDR3 DNA reads TGTGCCAGCACCCAGGCAGGCCGAAGGGAGCAGTACTTC. This encodes CASTQAGRREQYF.

CDR3 DNA sequence: TGTGCCAGTAGCCTAACAGGGGGCTATGAGCAGTTCTTC. This sequence encodes CASSLTGGYEQFF. The gene calls are TRBV19 and TRBJ2-1; the match to TRBD1 covers 9 bases. V lost 6 bases and J lost 8; bases outside the gene matches: 5. There are 13 residues in the CDR3. From germline, CDR1 is LNHDA and CDR2 SQIVND (reference sequence).

This clone was seen a few times. The chain couples TRBV4-1 to TRBJ2-7; 11 bases are shared with TRBD1. Looked up from germline, CDR1 is MGHRA and CDR2 is YSYEKL. The CDR3 is made up of 15 amino acids. J gave up 5 bases and V 1 base, and 4 bases lay outside the gene matches. CDR3 bases: TGCGCCAGCAGCCAAGCGGGACAGGGGGGCCACGAGCAGTACTTC. Translating gives CASSQAGQGGHEQYF.

The chain employs TRBV7-9 and TRBJ2-7; D possibly corresponds to TRBD2 (6 bases). Germline V gene sequence: CDR1 SEHNR, CDR2 FQNEAQ (reference sequence). Trimming took off 5 bases at V and 4 bases at J, with 9 bases between the two ends. The CDR3 has 12 amino acids. The chain's CDR3 is CASSPGTYEQYF. The CDR3 bases are TGTGCCAGCAGCCCAGGGACTTACGAGCAGTACTTC. Filled out from reference TRBV7-9 and TRBJ2-7, the complete variable domain reads DTGVSQNPRHKITKRGQNVTFRCDPISEHNRLYWYRQTLGQGPEFLTYFQNEAQLEKSRLLSDRFSAERPKGSFSTLEIQRTEQGDSAMYLCASSPGTYEQYFGPGTRLTVT.

The CDR3 protein is CASSPTGSSTDTQYF. In DNA form, the CDR3 reads TGTGCCAGCAGTCCGACAGGAAGTAGCACAGATACGCAGTATTTT. The chain combines TRBV6-5 with TRBJ2-3, with D possibly TRBD1 on 6 matching bases. The CDR3 length is 15 residues. The ends were cut back, 5 bases at V and 0 bases at J, with 12 bases in the middle. Germline-derived CDR1 and CDR2 are MNHEY and SVGAGI.

The gene calls are TRBV27 and TRBJ1-1; TRBD1 aligns across 9 bases. Germline lookup yields CDR1 MNHEY and CDR2 SMNVEV (reference sequence). V was clipped by 3 bases and J by 5 bases; unmatched bases: 4. The CDR3 loop spans 14 amino acids. CDR3 sequence reads: CASSFGTGKTEAFF. CDR3 nucleotide sequence: TGTGCCAGCAGTTTCGGGACAGGGAAGACTGAAGCTTTCTTT.

This sequence joins TRBV5-4 and TRBJ1-5, with D maybe TRBD1 (5 bases). The V end lost 4 bases, the J end lost 2 bases, and 13 bases lay between the germline ends. Germline CDR1 is SGHNT and CDR2 is YYREEE (reference sequence). There are 15 residues in the CDR3. The CDR3 nucleotides read TGTGCCAGCAGCCTTAATCCGGGGGGCAATCAGCCCCAGCATTTT. Its translation: CASSLNPGGNQPQHF.

This chain uses TRBV4-3 with TRBJ2-7, with D uncertain. Per the germline V gene, CDR1 is LGHNA and CDR2 is YSLEER. V was trimmed by 3 bases and J by 3 bases, leaving 15 bases between them. The CDR3 length is 15 residues. The CDR3 nucleotides read TGCGCCAGCAGCCAGGCCGTGGGCCCCGGCTACGAGCAGTACTTC. Amino acid sequence: CASSQAVGPGYEQYF.

The chain couples TRBV7-2 to TRBJ1-2, with 12 bases fitting TRBD1. The junction had 11 bases not matched to a gene; V was cut back by 5 bases and J by 7 bases. Germline-derived CDR1 and CDR2 are SGHTA and FQGNSA. CDR3 size: 16 residues. The CDR3 protein is CASSLSPGQGARGYTF. For the CDR3, the DNA is TGTGCCAGCAGCCTTAGTCCGGGACAGGGGGCGCGTGGCTACACCTTC.

The V gene is TRBV4-1, the J gene TRBJ2-7, with D possibly being TRBD2 (5 bases). V was trimmed by 4 bases and J by 0 bases, leaving 10 bases between them. Germline values: CDR1 MGHRA, CDR2 YSYEKL. The CDR3 consists of 14 residues. The CDR3 region is CASSPLEVSYEQYF. CDR3 nucleotide sequence: TGCGCCAGCAGCCCCCTGGAGGTCTCCTACGAGCAGTACTTC.

The chain carries TRBV2 and TRBJ2-3; D may correspond to TRBD1 or TRBD2 (6 bases each). Trimming pared 6 bases from V and 5 bases from J, leaving 21 bases between. The CDR3 is 16 residues long. Germline V CDR1 and CDR2: SNHLY, FYNNEI. In DNA form, the CDR3 reads TGTGCCAGCAGGGGGGGAGATGGCAGGGGAAGAGATACGCAGTATTTT. Protein: CASRGGDGRGRDTQYF. Combining the CDR3 with reference TRBV2 and TRBJ2-3 gives the whole variable domain EPEVTQTPSHQVTQMGQEVILRCVPISNHLYFYWYRQILGQKVEFLVSFYNNEISEKSEIFDDQFSVERPDGSNFTLKIRSTKLEDSAMYFCASRGGDGRGRDTQYFGPGTRLTVL.

V usage is TRBV10-1 and J usage is TRBJ2-2; 8 bases are shared with TRBD2. This CDR3 has 15 residues. Germline assignment: CDR1 WNHNN and CDR2 SYGVQD (reference sequence). J gave up 6 bases and V 0 bases, and 3 bases lay outside the gene matches. The CDR3, as DNA: TGCGCCAGCAGTGAGTCTGGGACTAGAGCCGGGGAGCTGTTTTTT. Protein sequence: CASSESGTRAGELFF.

The chain employs TRBV19 and TRBJ2-3, with 10 positions matching TRBD2. Germline V CDR1 and CDR2: LNHDA, SQIVND (reference sequence). V lost 7 bases, J lost 7 bases, and 8 bases stayed unmatched. The CDR3 consists of 14 residues. DNA of the CDR3: TGTGCCAGTAAGGGAGCGGGAGGGCTGTATACGCAGTATTTT. This sequence encodes CASKGAGGLYTQYF.

The chain recombines TRBV7-3 with TRBJ2-3; TRBD2 agrees at 9 bases. CDR3 length: 15 amino acids. CDR1 is SGHTA and CDR2 is FQGTGA in the germline V gene. The ends lost 5 bases at V and 7 bases at J; junction bases unmatched: 10. DNA of the CDR3: TGTGCCAGCAGCCCCTGGGGCGGGAGGGGCAATACGCAGTATTTT. Protein product: CASSPWGGRGNTQYF.

This rearrangement joins TRBV29-1 to TRBJ2-3, with no clear D. CDR1 and CDR2 from the germline V gene are SQVTM and ANQGSEA. The CDR3 sequence is 11 residues long. V was shortened by 7 bases and J by 2 bases, with 7 bases between the two germline ends. CDR3: CSALVTDTQYF. The CDR3 region has the DNA TGCAGCGCCCTAGTCACAGATACGCAGTATTTT.